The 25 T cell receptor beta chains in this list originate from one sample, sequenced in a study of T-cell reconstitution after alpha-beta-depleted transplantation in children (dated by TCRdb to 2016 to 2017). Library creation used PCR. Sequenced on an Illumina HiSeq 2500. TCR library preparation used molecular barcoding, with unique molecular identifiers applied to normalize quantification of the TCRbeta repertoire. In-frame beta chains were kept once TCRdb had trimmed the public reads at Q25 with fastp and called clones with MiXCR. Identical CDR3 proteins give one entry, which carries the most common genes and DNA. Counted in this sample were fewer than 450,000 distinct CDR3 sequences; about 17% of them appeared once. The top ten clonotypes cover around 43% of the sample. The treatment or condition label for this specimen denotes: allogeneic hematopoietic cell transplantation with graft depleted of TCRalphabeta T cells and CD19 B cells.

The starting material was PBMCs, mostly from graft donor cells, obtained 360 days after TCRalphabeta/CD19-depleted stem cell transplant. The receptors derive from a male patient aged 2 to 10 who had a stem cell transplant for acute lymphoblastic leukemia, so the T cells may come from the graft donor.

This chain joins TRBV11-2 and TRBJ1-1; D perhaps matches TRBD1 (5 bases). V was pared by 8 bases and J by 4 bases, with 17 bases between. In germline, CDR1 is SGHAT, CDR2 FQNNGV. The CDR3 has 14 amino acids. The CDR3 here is CASGAWARGTEAFF. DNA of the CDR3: TGTGCCAGCGGGGCGTGGGCGCGCGGCACTGAAGCTTTCTTT.

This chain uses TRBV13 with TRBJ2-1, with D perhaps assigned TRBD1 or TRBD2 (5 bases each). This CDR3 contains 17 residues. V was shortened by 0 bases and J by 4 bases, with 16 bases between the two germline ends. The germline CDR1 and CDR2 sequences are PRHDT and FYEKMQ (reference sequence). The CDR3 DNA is TGTGCCAGCAGCTTAGGCCCGGGGCCTCTGTCTTACAATGAGCAGTTCTTC. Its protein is CASSLGPGPLSYNEQFF.

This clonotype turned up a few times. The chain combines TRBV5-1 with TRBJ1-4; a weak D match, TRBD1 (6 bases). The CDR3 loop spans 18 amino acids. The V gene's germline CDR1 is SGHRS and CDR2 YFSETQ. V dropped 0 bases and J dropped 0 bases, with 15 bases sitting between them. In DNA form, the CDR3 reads TGCGCCAGCAGCTTGGTCCGGGGGGCCCCTGCAACTAATGAAAAACTGTTTTTT. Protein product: CASSLVRGAPATNEKLFF.

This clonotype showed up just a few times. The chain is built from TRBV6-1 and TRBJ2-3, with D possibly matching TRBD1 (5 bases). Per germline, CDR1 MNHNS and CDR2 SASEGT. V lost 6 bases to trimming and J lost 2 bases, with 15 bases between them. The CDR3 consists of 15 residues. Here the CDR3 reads CASSIRRQFTDTQYF. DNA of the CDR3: TGTGCCAGCAGCATAAGGAGACAGTTCACAGATACGCAGTATTTT.

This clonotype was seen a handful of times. The CDR3, as DNA: TGCAGCGTTGAGGGAGGTTTTAAAAACATTCAGTACTTC. Its protein product is CSVEGGFKNIQYF. The chain joins TRBV29-1 to TRBJ2-4; tentatively, D is TRBD2 (6 bases). The CDR3 has 13 amino acids. Germline CDR1 is SQVTM and CDR2 is ANQGSEA. Trimming took off 3 bases at V and 4 bases at J, with 10 bases between the two ends.

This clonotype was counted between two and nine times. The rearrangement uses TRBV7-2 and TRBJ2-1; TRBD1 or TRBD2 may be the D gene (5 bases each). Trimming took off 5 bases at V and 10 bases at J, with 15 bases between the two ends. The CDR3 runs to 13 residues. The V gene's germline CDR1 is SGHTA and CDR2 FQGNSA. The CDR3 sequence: CASSPWGPWEQFF. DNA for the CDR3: TGTGCCAGCAGCCCTTGGGGACCCTGGGAGCAGTTCTTC.

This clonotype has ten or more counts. The CDR3 DNA follows: TGTGCCAGCACCGCAGGGTGGGGGAATGAGCAGTTCTTC. It specifies CASTAGWGNEQFF. The J gene is TRBJ2-1, the V gene TRBV6-2 or TRBV6-3, with D possibly called TRBD1 or TRBD2 (5 bases each). Trimming took 7 bases from V and 7 from J, leaving 14 bases between them. The germline V gene encodes CDR1 MNHEY and CDR2 SVGEGT. The CDR3 is 13 amino acids.

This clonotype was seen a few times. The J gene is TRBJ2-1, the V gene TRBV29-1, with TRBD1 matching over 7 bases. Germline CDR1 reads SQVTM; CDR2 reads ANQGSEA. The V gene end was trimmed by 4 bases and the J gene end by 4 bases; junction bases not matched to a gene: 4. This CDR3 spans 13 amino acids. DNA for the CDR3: TGCAGCGTTGTACAGGGGTCTTACAATGAGCAGTTCTTC. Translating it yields CSVVQGSYNEQFF.

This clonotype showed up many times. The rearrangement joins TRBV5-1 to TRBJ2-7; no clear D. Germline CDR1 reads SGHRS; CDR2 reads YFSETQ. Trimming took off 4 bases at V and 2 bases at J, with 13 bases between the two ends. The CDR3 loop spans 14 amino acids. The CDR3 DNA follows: TGCGCCAGCAGCATAGCTAGTGGGCCCTACGAGCAGTACTTC. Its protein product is CASSIASGPYEQYF.

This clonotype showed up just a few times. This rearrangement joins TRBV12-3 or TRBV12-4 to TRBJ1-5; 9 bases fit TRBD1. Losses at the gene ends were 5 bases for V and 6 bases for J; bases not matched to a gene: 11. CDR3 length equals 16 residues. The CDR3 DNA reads TGTGCCAGCAGTCCTAGCAGCGGGACAGGGTTTCAGCCCCAGCATTTT. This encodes CASSPSSGTGFQPQHF.

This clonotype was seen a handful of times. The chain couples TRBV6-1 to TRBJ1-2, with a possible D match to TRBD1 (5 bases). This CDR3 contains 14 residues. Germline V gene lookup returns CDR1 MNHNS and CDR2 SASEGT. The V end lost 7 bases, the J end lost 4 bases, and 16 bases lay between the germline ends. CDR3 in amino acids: CASTQVEGIYGYTF. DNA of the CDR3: TGTGCCAGCACCCAGGTGGAGGGGATCTATGGCTACACCTTC.

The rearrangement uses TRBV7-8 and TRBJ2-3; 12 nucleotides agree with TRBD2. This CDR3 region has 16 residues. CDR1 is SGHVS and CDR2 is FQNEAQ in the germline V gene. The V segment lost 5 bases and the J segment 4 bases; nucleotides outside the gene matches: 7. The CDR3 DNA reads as TGTGCCAGCAGCCCCCCGACTAGCGGGGGACCAGATACGCAGTATTTT. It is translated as CASSPPTSGGPDTQYF.

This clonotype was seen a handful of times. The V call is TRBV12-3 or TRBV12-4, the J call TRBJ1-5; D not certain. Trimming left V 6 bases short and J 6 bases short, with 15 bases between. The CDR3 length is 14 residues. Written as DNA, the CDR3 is TGTGCCAGCAGCTTTCAGGAGTCGGGTCAGCCCCAGCATTTT. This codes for CASSFQESGQPQHF.

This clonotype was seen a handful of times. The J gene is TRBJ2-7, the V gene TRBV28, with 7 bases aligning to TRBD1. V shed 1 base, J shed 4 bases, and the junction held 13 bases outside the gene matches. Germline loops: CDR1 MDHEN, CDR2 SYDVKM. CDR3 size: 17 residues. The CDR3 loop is CASSLSRPTGLGYEQYF. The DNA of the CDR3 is TGTGCCAGCAGTTTATCTAGGCCGACAGGGTTGGGATACGAGCAGTACTTC.

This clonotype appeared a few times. CDR3 in DNA: TGTGCCAGCAGCCGAAAGATCGTTGGTGGGCCCCAGCATTTT. It codes for CASSRKIVGGPQHF. The chain uses TRBV7-8 and TRBJ1-5; D gene unclear. Trimming left V 5 bases short and J 9 bases short, with 17 bases between. CDR3 size: 14 residues. CDR1 and CDR2 (germline): SGHVS, FQNEAQ.

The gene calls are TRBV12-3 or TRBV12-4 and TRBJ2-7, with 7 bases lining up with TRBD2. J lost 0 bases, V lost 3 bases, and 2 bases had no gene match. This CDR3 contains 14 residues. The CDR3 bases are TGTGCCAGCAGTTTCGGGGGGACCTCCTACGAGCAGTACTTC. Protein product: CASSFGGTSYEQYF.

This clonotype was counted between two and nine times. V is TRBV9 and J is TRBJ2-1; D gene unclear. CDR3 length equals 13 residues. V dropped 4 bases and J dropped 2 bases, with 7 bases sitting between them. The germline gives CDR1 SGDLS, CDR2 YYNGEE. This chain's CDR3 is CASSPRPYNEQFF. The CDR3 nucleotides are TGTGCCAGCAGCCCTCGACCCTACAATGAGCAGTTCTTC.

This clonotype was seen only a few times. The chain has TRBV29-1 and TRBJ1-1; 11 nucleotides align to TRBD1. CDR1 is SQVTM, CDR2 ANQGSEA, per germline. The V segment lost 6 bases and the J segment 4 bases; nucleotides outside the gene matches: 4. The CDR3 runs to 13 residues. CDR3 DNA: TGCAGCGTGGGACAGGGGGGGAGCACTGAAGCTTTCTTT. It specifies CSVGQGGSTEAFF.

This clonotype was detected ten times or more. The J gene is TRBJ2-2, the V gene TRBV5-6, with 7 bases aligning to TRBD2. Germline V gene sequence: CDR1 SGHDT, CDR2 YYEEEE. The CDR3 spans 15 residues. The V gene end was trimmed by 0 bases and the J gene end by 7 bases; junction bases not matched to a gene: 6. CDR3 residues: CASSLVSTSLGELFF. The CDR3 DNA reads TGTGCCAGCAGCTTGGTGTCGACTAGCCTCGGGGAGCTGTTTTTT.

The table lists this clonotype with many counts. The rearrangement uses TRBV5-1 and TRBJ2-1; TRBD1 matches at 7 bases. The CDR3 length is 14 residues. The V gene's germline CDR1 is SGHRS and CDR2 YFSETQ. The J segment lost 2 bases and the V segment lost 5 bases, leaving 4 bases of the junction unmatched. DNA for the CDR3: TGCGCCAGCAGTTCGACAGGGCCCTACAATGAGCAGTTCTTC. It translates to CASSSTGPYNEQFF.

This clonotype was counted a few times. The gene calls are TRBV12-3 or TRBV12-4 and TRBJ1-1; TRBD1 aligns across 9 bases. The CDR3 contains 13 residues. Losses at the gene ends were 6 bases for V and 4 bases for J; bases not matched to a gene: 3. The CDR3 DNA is TGTGCCAGCAGGGAGACAGGGGGCACTGAAGCTTTCTTT. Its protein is CASRETGGTEAFF.

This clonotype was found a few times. CDR3 coding DNA: TGCGCCAGCAGTGAAGGCTGGCGCATCCAAGAGACCCAGTACTTC. Encoded protein: CASSEGWRIQETQYF. The chain joins TRBV10-2 to TRBJ2-5; D is undetermined. V dropped 3 bases and J dropped 1 base, with 12 bases sitting between them. Germline values: CDR1 WSHSY, CDR2 SAAADI. The CDR3 is 15 residues long.

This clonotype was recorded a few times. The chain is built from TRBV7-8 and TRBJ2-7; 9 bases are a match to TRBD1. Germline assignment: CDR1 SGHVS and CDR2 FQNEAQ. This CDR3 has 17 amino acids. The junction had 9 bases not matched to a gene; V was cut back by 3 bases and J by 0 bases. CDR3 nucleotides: TGTGCCAGCAGCTTCCCGACCGGGACAGGGAACTCCTACGAGCAGTACTTC. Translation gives CASSFPTGTGNSYEQYF.

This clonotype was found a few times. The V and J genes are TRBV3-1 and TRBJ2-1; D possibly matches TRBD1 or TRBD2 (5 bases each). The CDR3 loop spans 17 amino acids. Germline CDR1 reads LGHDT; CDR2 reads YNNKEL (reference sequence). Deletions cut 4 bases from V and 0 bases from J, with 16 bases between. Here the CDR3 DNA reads TGTGCCAGCAGCCCAAATTGGGACCCGAGCTCCTACAATGAGCAGTTCTTC. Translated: CASSPNWDPSSYNEQFF.

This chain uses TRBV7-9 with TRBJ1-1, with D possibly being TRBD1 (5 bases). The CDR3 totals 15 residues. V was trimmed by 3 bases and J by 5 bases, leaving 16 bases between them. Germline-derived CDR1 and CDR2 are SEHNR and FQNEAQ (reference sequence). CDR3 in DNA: TGTGCCAGCAGCTTCGGACCCGGGGGAAGGACTGAAGCTTTCTTT. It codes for CASSFGPGGRTEAFF.